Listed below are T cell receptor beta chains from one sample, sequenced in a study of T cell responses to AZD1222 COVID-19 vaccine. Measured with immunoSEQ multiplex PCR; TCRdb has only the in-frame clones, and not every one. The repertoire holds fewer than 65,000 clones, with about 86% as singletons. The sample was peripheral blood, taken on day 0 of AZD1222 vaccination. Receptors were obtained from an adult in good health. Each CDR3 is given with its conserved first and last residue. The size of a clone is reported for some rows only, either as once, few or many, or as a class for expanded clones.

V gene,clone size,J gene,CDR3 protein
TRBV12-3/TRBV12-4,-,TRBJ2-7,CASSSTGTYEQYF
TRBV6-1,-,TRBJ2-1,CASSEGLAERYNEQFF
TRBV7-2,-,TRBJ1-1,CASSLVWNTEAFF
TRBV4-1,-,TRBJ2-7,CASSQEGPWDEQYF
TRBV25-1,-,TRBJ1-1,CASSERDREAFF
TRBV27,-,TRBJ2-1,CASSRSWSSYNEQFF
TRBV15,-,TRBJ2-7,CATSLTRVGEQYF
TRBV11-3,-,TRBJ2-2,CASSTDRGLTGELFF
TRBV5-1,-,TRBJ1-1,CASSLGGGGTEAFF
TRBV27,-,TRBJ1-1,CASTPGSTEAFF
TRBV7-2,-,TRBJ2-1,CASSLTGGFYNEQFF
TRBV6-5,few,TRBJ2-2,CASKGGTNTGELFF
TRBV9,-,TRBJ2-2,CASRGGTLNTGELFF
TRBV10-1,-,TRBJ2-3,CASSESSTSHTDTQYF
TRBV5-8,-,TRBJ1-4,CASSLFSLNEKLFF
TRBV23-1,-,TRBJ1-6,CASSQVTDNSPLHF
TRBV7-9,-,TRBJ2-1,CASSVSDRGVNEQFF
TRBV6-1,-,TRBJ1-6,CASSESAYWVSGRSPLHF
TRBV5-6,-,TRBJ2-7,CASRGTSFFNEQYF
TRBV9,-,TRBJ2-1,CASSPEGGAYNEQFF
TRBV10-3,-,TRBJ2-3,CAVAGASTDTQYF
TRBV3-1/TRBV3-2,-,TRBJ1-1,CASSHPDSQFAEAFF
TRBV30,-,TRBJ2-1,CALSGAVNNEQFF
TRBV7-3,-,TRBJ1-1,CASSLSGPQVMNTEAFF
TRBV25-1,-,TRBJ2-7,CASSESPSYEQYF
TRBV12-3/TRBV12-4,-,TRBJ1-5,CASRRTYLGTQHF
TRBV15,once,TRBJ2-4,CATSRDGDLAKNIQYF
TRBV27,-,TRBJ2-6,CASTFTRRSGANVLTF
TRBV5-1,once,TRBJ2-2,CASSQRQGSGELFF
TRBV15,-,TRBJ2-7,CATSRDPSWEQYF
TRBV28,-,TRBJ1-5,CATAGQINQPQHF
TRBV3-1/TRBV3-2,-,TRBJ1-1,CASSQDPGPYAEAFF
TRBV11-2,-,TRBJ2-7,CASSLERGTGVEQYF
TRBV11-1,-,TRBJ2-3,CASSLGGGDTDTQYF
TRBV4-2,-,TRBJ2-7,CASSRIFSGSSYEQYF
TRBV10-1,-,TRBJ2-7,CASSGGLAGVYEQYF
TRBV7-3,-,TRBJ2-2,CALGTAGSNTGELFF
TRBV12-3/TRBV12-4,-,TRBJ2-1,CASRPGYNEQFF
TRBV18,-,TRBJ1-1,CASSSLNSGLGATEAFF
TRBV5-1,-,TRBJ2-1,CASSLAGLAGDPSYNEQFF
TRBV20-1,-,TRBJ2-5,CSASRGRQETQYF
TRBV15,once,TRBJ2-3,CATSREGMVYTQYF
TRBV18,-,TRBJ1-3,CASSPPPTRSGNTIYF
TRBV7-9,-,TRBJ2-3,CASSSLPESPTDTQYF
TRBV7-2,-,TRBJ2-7,CASSQGAQREQYF